The clone carrying this TCR beta chain was counted between two and nine times. Its target is not known. The authors made TCR cDNA by 5'RACE template switching, adding a universal primer site and UMIs. From the 5' RACE reads, TCRdb called clonotypes with MiXCR, one entry per CDR3 protein. The top ten hold 24% of the sample, which has fewer than 450,000 distinct CDR3 sequences, under 5% seen once. This CDR3 is built from 13 residues. CDR1 and CDR2 (germline): ENHRY, SYGVKD. The V gene lost 1 base and the J gene lost 7 bases, with 8 bases spanning the gap. This sample was included in a study of T cells after yellow fever vaccination. About the study: Preparation of fractions with low cell numbers was performed using SMART-Seq v4 Ultra Low Input.

General study findings and limits: Reappearing after the booster were most of the clones from primary vaccination (about 96% CD4, approximately 89% CD8).

The V gene is TRBV10-3, the J gene TRBJ1-5; a possible D gene is TRBD1 (5 bases). The sample consisted of PBMCs, taken 5 days after the yellow fever booster vaccination. The TCR sequence derives from a man aged 18 to 30 who received the YFV17D yellow fever vaccine. The DNA for the CDR3 is TGTGCCATCAGTGAGTACCGGGGCCAGCCCCAGCATTTT. It is translated as CAISEYRGQPQHF.